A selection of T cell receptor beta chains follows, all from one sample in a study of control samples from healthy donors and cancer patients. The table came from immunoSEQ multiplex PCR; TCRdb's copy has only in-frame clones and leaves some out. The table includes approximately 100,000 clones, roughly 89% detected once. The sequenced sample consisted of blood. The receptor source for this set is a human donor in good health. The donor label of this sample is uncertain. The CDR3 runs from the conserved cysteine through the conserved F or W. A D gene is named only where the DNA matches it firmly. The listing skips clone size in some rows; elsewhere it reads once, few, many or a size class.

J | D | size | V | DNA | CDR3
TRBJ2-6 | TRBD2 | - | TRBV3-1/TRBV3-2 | TGTGCCAGCAGCCAGGGGGGGGCTGGGGCCAACGTCCTGACTTTC | CASSQGGAGANVLTF
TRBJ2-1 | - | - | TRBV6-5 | TGTGCCAGCAGCCACGGGAAGGGTCAGAATGAGCAGTTCTTC | CASSHGKGQNEQFF
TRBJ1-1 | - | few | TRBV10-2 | TGCGCCAGTAGTGAAGTAAGGTCGGTTAAGAACACTGAAGCTTTCTTT | CASSEVRSVKNTEAFF
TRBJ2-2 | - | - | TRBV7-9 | TGTGCCAGCAGACCAACGAACACCGGGGAGCTGTTTTTT | CASRPTNTGELFF
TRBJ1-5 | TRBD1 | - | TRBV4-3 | TGCGCCAGCAGCCAAAACTGGGGGACAGGGGTTAACAATCAGCCCCAGCATTTT | CASSQNWGTGVNNQPQHF
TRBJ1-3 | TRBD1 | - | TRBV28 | TGTGCCAGCAGTTTATTCGATCGGACAGGGAGGATCGGTGGCTCTGGAAACACCATATATTTT | CASSLFDRTGRIGGSGNTIYF
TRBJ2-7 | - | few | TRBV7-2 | TGTGCCAGCAGCCCCTTCCTCGGTTCTTCTTACGAGCAGTACTTC | CASSPFLGSSYEQYF
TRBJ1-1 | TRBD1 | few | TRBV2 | TGTGCCAGCAGTGTTGACAGGGTAGTAGCTTTCTTT | CASSVDRVVAFF
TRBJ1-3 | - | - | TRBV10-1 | TGCGCCAGCAGTGAGTCCCAGGGTGACGGAAACACCATATATTTT | CASSESQGDGNTIYF
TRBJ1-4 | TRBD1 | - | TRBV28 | TGTGCCAGCAGTCCGGGACAGAGGGCGCGAAAACTGTTTTTT | CASSPGQRARKLFF
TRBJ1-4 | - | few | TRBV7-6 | TGTGCCAGCAGCTTAGGGGTGCAGGATAATGAAAAACTGTTTTTT | CASSLGVQDNEKLFF
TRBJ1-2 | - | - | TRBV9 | TGTGCCAGCAGCGGGGTAGGGGGCTATGGCTACACCTTC | CASSGVGGYGYTF
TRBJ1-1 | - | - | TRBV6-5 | TGTGCCAGCAGTTACTCGGGGGTAACGGGCACTGAAGCTTTCTTT | CASSYSGVTGTEAFF
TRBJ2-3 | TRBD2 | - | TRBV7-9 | TGTGCCAGCAGTCCAAGCGTCGGCGGGGGGGCTACAGATACGCAGTATTTT | CASSPSVGGGATDTQYF
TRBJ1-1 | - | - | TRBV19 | TGTGCCAGTAGTCCTAGGACAGCGAGTGAAGCTTTCTTT | CASSPRTASEAFF
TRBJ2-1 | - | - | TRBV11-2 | TGTGCCAGCAGCCTGACCTTTAATGAGCAGTTCTTC | CASSLTFNEQFF
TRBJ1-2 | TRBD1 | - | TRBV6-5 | TGTGCCAGCAAACAGGGGGTTAATGGCTACACCTTC | CASKQGVNGYTF
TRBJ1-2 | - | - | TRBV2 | TGTGCCAGCAGCGAGGTGGAACTCTCTGGCTACACCTTC | CASSEVELSGYTF
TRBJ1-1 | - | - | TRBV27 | TGTGCCAGCAGTTTGGCTGGGAACACTGAAGCTTTCTTT | CASSLAGNTEAFF
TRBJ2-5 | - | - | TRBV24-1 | TGTGCCACCAGTGACCCTCGGGGTTCAGGGGAGACCCAGTACTTC | CATSDPRGSGETQYF
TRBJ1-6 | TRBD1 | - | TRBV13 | TGTGCCAGCAGCCTAGTAAGGGACAGGGGGTTTGGGTCACCCCTCCACTTT | CASSLVRDRGFGSPLHF
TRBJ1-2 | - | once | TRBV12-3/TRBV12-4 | TGTGCCAGCAGTTTAAGGGTTAGCTATGGCTACACCTTC | CASSLRVSYGYTF
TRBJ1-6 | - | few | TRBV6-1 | TGTGCCAGCAGTGAAGCTGGCAACGGTTCACCCCTCCACTTT | CASSEAGNGSPLHF
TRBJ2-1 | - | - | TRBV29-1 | TGCAGCGTTGTAGCAGGGGGACTCTCCTACAATGAGCAGTTCTTC | CSVVAGGLSYNEQFF
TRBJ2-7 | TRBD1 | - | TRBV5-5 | TGTGCCAGCAGCTTGGCCGGGACAGCTTCCTACGAGCAGTACTTC | CASSLAGTASYEQYF
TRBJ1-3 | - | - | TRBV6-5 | TGTGCCAGCAGCTCCGGGACAAGCTCTGGAAACACCATATATTTT | CASSSGTSSGNTIYF
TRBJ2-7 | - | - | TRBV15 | TGTGCCACCAGCAGAGACCGCGTTTCCTACGAGCAGTACTTC | CATSRDRVSYEQYF
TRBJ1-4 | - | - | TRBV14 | TGTGCCAGCAGCCAAGATTTCCTGGCTGGAAAACTGTTTTTT | CASSQDFLAGKLFF
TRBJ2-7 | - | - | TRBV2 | TGTGCCAGCAACCGAGACAGCTACGAGCAGTACTTC | CASNRDSYEQYF
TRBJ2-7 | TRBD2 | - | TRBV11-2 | TGTGCCAGCAGCGCGTCTAGCGGGGGGATCTACGAGCAGTACTTC | CASSASSGGIYEQYF
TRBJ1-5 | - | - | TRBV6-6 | TGTGCCAGCAGTTACCCCCTCGGGAATCAGCCCCAGCATTTT | CASSYPLGNQPQHF
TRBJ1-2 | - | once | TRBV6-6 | TGTGCCAGCTCTTCGAGGGGGGCCCAGCTTAACTATGGCTACACCTTC | CASSSRGAQLNYGYTF
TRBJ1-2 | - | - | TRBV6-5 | TGTGCCAGCAGTTACGGACAACAGGGCTGGGGCTACACCTTC | CASSYGQQGWGYTF
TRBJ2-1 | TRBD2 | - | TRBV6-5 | TGTGCCAGCAGGATGGGCCATAGCGGGGGAGGTGAGCAGTTCTTC | CASRMGHSGGGEQFF
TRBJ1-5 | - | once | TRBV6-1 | TGTGCCAGCAGTGAAAGGGGTTACGGACAGCCCCAGCATTTT | CASSERGYGQPQHF
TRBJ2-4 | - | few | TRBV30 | TGTGCCTGGAACGATGATCTAGCCAAAAACATTCAGTACTTC | CAWNDDLAKNIQYF
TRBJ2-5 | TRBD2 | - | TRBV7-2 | TGTGCCAGCAGCTTAATTGGTAGCGGGCAAGAGACCCAGTACTTC | CASSLIGSGQETQYF
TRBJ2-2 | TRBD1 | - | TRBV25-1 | TGTGCCAGTACCGGACAGGACACCGGGGAGCTGTTTTTT | CASTGQDTGELFF
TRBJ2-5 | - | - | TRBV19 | TGTGCCAGTAGTGGAACAGTCGGGGAGACCCAGTACTTC | CASSGTVGETQYF
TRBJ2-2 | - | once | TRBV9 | TGTGCCAGCAGCGTAGAACCGGCGAACACCGGGGAGCTGTTTTTT | CASSVEPANTGELFF
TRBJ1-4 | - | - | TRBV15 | TGTGCCACCAGCAGAGATCTGTTGGGGGACGGGGAAAAACTGTTTTTT | CATSRDLLGDGEKLFF
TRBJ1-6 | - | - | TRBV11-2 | TGTGCCAGCAGCTTAGTATGGCAGAAAGGCGCCTATAATTCACCCCTCCACTTT | CASSLVWQKGAYNSPLHF
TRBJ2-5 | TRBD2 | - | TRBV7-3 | TGTGCCAGCAGCCCCAACGGGGGGACAGAGACCCAGTACTTC | CASSPNGGTETQYF
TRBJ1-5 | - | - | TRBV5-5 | TGTGCCAGCAGCCAGTGGGCTGACAATCAGCCCCAGCATTTT | CASSQWADNQPQHF
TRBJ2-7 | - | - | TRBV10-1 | TGCGCCAGCAGTGCGGACGGATCCTACGAGCAGTACTTC | CASSADGSYEQYF
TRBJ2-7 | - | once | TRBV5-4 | TGTGCCAGCAGCTTGCTCGGGGGGCCGTCCTACGAGCAGTACTTC | CASSLLGGPSYEQYF
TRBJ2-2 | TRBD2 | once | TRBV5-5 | TGTGCCAGCAGCTCACTAGCGGGTTTGGCGACCGGGGAGCTGTTTTTT | CASSSLAGLATGELFF
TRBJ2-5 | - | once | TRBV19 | TGTGCCAGTAGCTTAGAGTGGGGTGGGACCCAGTACTTC | CASSLEWGGTQYF
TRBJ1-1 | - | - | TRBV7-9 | TGTGCCAGCAGCTTCGGGACGCCGGGAAACACTGAAGCTTTCTTT | CASSFGTPGNTEAFF
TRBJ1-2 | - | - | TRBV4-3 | TGCGCCAGCAGCCAAACCCGAGTTGGGGCTAACTATGGCTACACCTTC | CASSQTRVGANYGYTF
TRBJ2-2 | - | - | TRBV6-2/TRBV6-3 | TGTGCCAGCAGTAAAGGGAGGAACACCGGGGAGCTGTTTTTT | CASSKGRNTGELFF
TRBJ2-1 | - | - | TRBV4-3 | TGCGCCAGCAGCCAAGATGATGGTGAGCAGTTCTTC | CASSQDDGEQFF
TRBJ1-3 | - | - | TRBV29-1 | TGCAGCGTTGGACTGAGGGACACCATATATTTT | CSVGLRDTIYF
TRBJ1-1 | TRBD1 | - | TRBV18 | TGTGCCAGCTCACTGGACAGGGGTATCGCTGAAGCTTTCTTT | CASSLDRGIAEAFF
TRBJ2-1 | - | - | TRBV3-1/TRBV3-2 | TGTGCCAGCGAGGGGGACAACTACAATGAGCAGTTCTTC | CASEGDNYNEQFF
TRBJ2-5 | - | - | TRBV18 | TGTGCCAGCTCACCAGGGGGCCAAGAGACCCAGTACTTC | CASSPGGQETQYF
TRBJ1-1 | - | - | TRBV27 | TGTGCCAGCAGTCCCGGGTGGGGAACTGAAGCTTTCTTT | CASSPGWGTEAFF
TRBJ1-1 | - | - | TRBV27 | TGTGCCAGCAGTTTAAACAGGGTAGGGACTGAAGCTTTCTTT | CASSLNRVGTEAFF
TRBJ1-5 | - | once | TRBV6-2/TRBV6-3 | TGTGCCAGCAGTTATACCAAGGGACCTAGCAATCAGCCCCAGCATTTT | CASSYTKGPSNQPQHF